This T cell receptor beta chain was obtained from a study of PD-1 blockade in mismatch repair-deficient tumors. As for the study in general: Patients had eleven to twelve mismatch repair-deficient cancer types, all previously treated and progressing.

Findings and caveats of the study: After pembrolizumab, tumor-resident clones rose rapidly, then generally contracted before radiologic responses.

This clone occurred a few times. The antigen remains unidentified. All patients were mismatch repair deficient, assessed by either PCR or immunohistochemistry. A few pembrolizumab responders had their TCRs sequenced. Only in-frame clones appear in the TCRdb table, and some are missing; sequencing was by immunoSEQ multiplex PCR. This sample yields 70,000 to 95,000 clones, of which more than 80% are seen a single time; approximately 5.5% belongs to the top ten. Germline CDR1 reads MNHEY; CDR2 reads SVGAGI. The CDR3 consists of 13 residues. The V gene lost 7 bases and the J gene lost 5 bases, with 14 bases spanning the gap.

This clonotype was obtained from an adult with mismatch repair-deficient cancer. The V gene is TRBV6-5, the J gene TRBJ1-2; D perhaps matches TRBD1 (5 bases). Sequencing used peripheral blood, obtained 44 weeks after starting pembrolizumab. Here the CDR3 DNA reads TGTGCCAGCATGAAGCAGGGCTCATATGGCTACACCTTC. Protein: CASMKQGSYGYTF.